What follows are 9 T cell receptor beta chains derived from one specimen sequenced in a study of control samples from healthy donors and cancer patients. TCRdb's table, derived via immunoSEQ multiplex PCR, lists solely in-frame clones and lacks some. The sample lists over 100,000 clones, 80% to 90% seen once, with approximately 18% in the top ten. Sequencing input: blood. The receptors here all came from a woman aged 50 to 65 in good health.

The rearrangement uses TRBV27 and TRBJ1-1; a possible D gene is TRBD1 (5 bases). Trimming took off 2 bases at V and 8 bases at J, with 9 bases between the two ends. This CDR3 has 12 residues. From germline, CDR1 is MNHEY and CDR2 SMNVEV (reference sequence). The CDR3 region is CASSLGRDEAFF. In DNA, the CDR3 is TGTGCCAGCAGTTTAGGCCGGGACGAAGCTTTCTTT.

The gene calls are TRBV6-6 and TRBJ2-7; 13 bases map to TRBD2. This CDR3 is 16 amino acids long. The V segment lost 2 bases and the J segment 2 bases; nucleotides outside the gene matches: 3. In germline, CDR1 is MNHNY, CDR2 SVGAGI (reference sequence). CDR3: CASSYRGLAGAYEQYV. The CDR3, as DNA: TGTGCCAGCAGTTACAGAGGACTAGCGGGAGCCTACGAGCAGTACGTC.

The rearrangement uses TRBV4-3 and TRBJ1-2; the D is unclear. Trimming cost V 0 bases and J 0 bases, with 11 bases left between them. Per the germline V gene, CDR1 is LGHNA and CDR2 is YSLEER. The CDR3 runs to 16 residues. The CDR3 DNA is TGCGCCAGCAGCCAAGATCCGCCGGGTCCTAACTATGGCTACACCTTC. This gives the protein CASSQDPPGPNYGYTF.

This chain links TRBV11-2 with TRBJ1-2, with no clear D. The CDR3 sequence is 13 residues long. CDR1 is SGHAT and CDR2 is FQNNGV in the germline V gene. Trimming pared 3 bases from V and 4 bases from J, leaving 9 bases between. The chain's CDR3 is CASSLERAYGYTF. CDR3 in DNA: TGTGCCAGCAGCTTGGAGCGAGCCTATGGCTACACCTTC.

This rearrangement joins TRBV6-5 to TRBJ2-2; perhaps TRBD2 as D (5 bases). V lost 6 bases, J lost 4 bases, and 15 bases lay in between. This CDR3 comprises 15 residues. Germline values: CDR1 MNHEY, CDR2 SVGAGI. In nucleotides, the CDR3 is TGTGCCAGCAGCACGCCCGGAGGAGCCACCGGGGAGCTGTTTTTT. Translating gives CASSTPGGATGELFF.

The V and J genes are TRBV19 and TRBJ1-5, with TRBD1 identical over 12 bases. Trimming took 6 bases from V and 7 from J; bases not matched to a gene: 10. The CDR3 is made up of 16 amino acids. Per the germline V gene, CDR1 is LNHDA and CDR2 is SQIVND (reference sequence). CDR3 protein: CASSRPGQGARQPQHF. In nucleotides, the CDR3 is TGTGCCAGTAGCCGGCCGGGACAGGGGGCTCGCCAGCCCCAGCATTTT.

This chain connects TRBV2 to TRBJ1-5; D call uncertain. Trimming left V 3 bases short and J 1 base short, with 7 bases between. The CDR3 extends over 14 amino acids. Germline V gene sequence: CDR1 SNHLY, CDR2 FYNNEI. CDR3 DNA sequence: TGTGCCAGCAGTGAGCGTGCAAGCAATCAGCCCCAGCATTTT. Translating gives CASSERASNQPQHF. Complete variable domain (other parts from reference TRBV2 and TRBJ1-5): EPEVTQTPSHQVTQMGQEVILRCVPISNHLYFYWYRQILGQKVEFLVSFYNNEISEKSEIFDDQFSVERPDGSNFTLKIRSTKLEDSAMYFCASSERASNQPQHFGDGTRLSIL.

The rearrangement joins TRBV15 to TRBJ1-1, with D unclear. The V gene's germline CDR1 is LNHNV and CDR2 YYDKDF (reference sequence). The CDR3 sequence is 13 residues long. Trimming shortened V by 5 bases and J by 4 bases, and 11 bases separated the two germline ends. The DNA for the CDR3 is TGTGCCACCAGCTCTCTCCGGGCCACTGAAGCTTTCTTT. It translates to CATSSLRATEAFF.

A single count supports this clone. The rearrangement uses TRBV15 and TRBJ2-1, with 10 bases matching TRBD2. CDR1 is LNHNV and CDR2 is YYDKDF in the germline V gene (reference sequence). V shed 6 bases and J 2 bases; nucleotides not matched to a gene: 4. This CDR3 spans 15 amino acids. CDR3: CATSLAGGPYNEQFF. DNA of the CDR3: TGTGCCACCAGTTTAGCGGGAGGCCCCTACAATGAGCAGTTCTTC.